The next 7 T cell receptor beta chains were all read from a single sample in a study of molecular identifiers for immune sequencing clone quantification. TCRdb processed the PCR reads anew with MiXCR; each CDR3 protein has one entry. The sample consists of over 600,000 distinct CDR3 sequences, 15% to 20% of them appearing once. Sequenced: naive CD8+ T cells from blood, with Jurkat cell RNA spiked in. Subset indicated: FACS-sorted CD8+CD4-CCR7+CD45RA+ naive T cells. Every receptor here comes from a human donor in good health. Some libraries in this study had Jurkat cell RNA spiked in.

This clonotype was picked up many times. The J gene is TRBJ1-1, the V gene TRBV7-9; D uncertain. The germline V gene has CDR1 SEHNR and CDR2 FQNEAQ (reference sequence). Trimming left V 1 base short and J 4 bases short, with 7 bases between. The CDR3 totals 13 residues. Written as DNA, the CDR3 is TGTGCCAGCAGCTTAGGTATGGGCACTGAAGCTTTCTTT. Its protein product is CASSLGMGTEAFF.

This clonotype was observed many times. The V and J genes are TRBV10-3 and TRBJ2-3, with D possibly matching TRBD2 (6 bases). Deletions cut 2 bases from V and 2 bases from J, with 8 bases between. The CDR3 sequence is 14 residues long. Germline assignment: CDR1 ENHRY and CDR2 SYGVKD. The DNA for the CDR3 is TGTGCCATCAGTGAGCGGGGGTTCACAGATACGCAGTATTTT. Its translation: CAISERGFTDTQYF.

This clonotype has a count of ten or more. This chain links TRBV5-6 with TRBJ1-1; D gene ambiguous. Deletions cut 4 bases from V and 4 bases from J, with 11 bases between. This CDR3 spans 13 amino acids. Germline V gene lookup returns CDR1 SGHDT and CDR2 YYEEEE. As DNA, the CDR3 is TGTGCCAGCAGCCCCGGGGTGAGCACTGAAGCTTTCTTT. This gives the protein CASSPGVSTEAFF.

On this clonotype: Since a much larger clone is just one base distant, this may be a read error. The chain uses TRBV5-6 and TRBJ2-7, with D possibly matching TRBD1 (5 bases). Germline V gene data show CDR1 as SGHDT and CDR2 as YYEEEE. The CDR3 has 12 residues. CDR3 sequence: CASSLGWGERYF. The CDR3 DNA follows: TGTGCCAGCAGCTTGGGCTGGGGCGAGCGGTACTTC.

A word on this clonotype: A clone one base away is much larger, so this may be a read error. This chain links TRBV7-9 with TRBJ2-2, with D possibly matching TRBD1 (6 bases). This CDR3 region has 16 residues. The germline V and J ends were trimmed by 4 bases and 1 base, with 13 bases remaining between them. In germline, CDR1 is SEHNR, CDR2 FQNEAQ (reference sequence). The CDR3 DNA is TGTGCCAGCAGCTCTCCCGTGACAGGGAACACCGGGGAGCTGTTTTTT. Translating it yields CASSSPVTGNTGELFF.

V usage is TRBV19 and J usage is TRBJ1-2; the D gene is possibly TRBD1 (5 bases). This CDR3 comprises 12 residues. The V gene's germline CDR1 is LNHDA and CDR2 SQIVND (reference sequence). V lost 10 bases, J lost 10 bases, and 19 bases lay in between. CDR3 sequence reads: CATLIGDYTYTF. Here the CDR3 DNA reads TGTGCCACTCTAATTGGGGACTATACCTACACCTTC.

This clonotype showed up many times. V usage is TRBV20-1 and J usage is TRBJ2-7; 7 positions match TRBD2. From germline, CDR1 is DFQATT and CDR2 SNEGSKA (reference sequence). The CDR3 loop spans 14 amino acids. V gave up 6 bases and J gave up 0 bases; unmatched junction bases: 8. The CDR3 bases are TGCAGTGCGGATCTCACTAGCGCCTCCTACGAGCAGTACTTC. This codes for CSADLTSASYEQYF.